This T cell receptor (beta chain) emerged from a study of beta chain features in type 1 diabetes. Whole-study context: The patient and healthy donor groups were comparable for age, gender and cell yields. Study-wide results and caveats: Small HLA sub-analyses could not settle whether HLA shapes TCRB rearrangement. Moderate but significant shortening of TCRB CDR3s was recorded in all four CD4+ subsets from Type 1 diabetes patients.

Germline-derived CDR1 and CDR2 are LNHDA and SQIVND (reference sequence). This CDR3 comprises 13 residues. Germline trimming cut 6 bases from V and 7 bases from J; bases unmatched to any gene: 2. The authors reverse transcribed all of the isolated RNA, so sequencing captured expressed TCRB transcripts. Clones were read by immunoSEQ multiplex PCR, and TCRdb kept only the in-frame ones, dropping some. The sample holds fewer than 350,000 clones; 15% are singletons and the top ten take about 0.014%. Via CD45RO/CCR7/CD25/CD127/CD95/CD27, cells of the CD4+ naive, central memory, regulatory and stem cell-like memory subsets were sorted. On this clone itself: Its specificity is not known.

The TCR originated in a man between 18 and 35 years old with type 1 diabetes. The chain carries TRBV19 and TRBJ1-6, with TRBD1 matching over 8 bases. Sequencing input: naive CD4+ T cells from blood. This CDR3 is CASRRQGNSPLHF. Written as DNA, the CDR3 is TGTGCCAGTAGGCGACAGGGGAATTCACCCCTCCACTTT.